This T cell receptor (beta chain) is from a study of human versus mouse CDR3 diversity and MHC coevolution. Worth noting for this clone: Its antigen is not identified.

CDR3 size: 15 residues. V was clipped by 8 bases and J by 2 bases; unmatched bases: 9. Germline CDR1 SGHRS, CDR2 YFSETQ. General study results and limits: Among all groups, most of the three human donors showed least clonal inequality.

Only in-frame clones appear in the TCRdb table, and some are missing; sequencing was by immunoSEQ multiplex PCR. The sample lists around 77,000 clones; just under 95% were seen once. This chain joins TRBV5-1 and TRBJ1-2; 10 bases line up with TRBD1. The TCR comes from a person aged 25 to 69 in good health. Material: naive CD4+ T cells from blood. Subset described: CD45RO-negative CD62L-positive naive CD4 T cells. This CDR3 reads CASTDRDRGNYGYTF. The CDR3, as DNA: TGCGCCAGTACCGACCGGGACAGGGGAAACTATGGCTACACCTTC.